The T cell receptor (beta chain) described here comes from a study of shared clonotypes between healthy human individuals. The table came from immunoSEQ multiplex PCR; TCRdb's copy has only in-frame clones and leaves some out. Here the sample spans over 2 million clones, roughly 94% being singletons. Trimming left V 4 bases short and J 4 bases short, with 14 bases between. This CDR3 is 15 amino acids long. From germline, CDR1 is MNHNY and CDR2 SVGAGI (reference sequence). The receptor's source is a man aged 18 to 30 in good health. The sequencing sample was made of naive CD4+ T cells sorted from blood. Described subset: CD45RA+ positively selected. This chain connects TRBV6-6 to TRBJ2-4; D unresolved. This CDR3 reads CASSSLELGKNIQYF. CDR3 DNA: TGTGCCAGCAGTTCCCTGGAGTTGGGGAAAAACATTCAGTACTTC.